The present TCR beta chain was sequenced within a study of T cell responses to AZD1222 COVID-19 vaccine (TCRdb year 2021). Context from the whole study: TCR sequencing was performed for over 230 trial participants, of whom about 210 were given two doses of AZD1222 and some 25 were given two doses of MenACWY control vaccine. Trial participants were enrolled by age into 18-55, 56-69 and 70-plus year subgroups, with around 150, 28 and 57 TCR-sequenced participants respectively.

The CDR3 holds 15 amino acids from the cysteine to the phenylalanine. The kept DNA is CDR3 alone, 45 bases in frame from the first base. The germline V gene (reference sequence) specifies MNHNY as CDR1 and SVGAGI as CDR2. Here V drops 5 bases and J drops 6 bases, and the junction holds 3 bases not matched to any gene. With regard to this clone: What this receptor recognizes is not known. No clone much larger than this one lies a single base away; base qualities are absent.

Summary of the overall study and its limitations: After two AZD1222 doses, spike-specific TCR breadth and depth were significantly higher than at day 0 and than in MenACWY recipients. Because no samples from the day 14 peak response were available, repertoires could be characterized only after the peak T cell response. Participants were mostly white British, with more females than males. The authors suggested clonal diversity may have been underestimated. Only a handful of AZD1222 recipients were SARS-CoV-2 seropositive at baseline, limiting conclusions about previously exposed vaccinees. The 56-69-year group was small, and its depth increase did not reach significance, likely because of low power. The whole spike protein was spanned by vaccine-associated CD4 TCRs, and dominant responses were seen in regions 160-218 and 743-854. Epitopes outside the regions mutated in the B.1.351 and B.1.1.7 variants were reportedly recognized by nearly half of the unique spike-specific TCRs.

Taken with the paper, the label for time point translates to: about 28 days (+/-7) after the second vaccine dose. AZD1222 recipients given second doses at about 4 weeks or at about 12 weeks were pooled, since spike-specific TCR depth and breadth were not found to differ between the two schedules. The vaccinee samples were drawn from two UK trials, COV001 and COV002, one of which was a single-blind randomized controlled phase 2/3 trial testing AZD1222 (ChAdOx1 nCoV-19) in healthy adults. Trial participant PBMC samples were collected at day 0 and day 28 after the second dose for TCRbeta chain sequencing. The CDR3 regions of human TCRbeta chains were subjected to immunosequencing. Turning to the authors' computational methods: Repertoire TCRs were matched against a reference library of SARS-CoV-2-specific TCRs generated with the MIRA antigen-specificity platform. Breadth was defined as the fraction of unique TCRs that were SARS-CoV-2-associated, and depth was defined as the fraction of total T cells that were SARS-CoV-2-associated. Each spike-specific TCR was assigned to its reactive spike region and to a CD4 or CD8 class using the MIRA data. Log10-transformed breadth and depth values were compared by one-way ANOVA with Sidak's multiple comparisons tests. TCRdb mirrors the immuneACCESS table, restricted to in-frame sequences. Some clones are absent from its copies; in checked studies, under half trace to an unresolved V gene, and the reason for the others is unknown. V and J calls and clone size are as listed in that table; D and trimming were resolved from the DNA. Counted in this sample were about 120,000 clones; approximately 94% of them appeared once. The leading ten clones occupy about 3.1% of the sample.

The chain was built from TRBV6-6 and TRBJ2-4; 14 central nucleotides agree with TRBD2. The sequenced sample was peripheral blood, obtained 28 days after the second AZD1222 dose. This receptor was identified in an adult who received the AZD1222 COVID-19 vaccine. Read as DNA, the sequence is TGTGCCAGCAGTCCGGGACTAGCGGGAGCAAACATTCAGTACTTC. Its protein is CASSPGLAGANIQYF.